This T cell receptor (beta chain) came from a study of blood T cell repertoires in COVID-19. Study context: Sites in the United States, Italy and Spain provided acute and convalescent COVID-19 samples. PBMCs, B-cell-depleted T cells, or T cells were the source of the cDNA or gDNA that made up the material.

Per the original methods: Using reference gene primer amplification, nucleated cell counts were estimated. Using immunoSEQ multiplex PCR, the repertoire was profiled, and TCRdb retains in-frame clones only, with some absent. Clone size and the V and J calls come from that table; the DNA yielded D and trimming. The repertoire holds 650,000 to 800,000 clones, with 75% to 90% as singletons. Germline-derived CDR1 and CDR2 are SGHDT and YYEEEE. V shed 1 base and J shed 4 bases, with 14 bases lying between them. The CDR3 has 15 residues. Sequencing was performed on peripheral blood. The TCR was taken from a woman aged 18 to 35 with acute or convalescent COVID-19. The V and J genes are TRBV5-6 and TRBJ1-2; TRBD1 might be the D (5 bases). The CDR3 DNA reads TGTGCCAGCAGCTTGAATAGGGGTTGGAGCTATGGCTACACCTTC. Translation: CASSLNRGWSYGYTF.